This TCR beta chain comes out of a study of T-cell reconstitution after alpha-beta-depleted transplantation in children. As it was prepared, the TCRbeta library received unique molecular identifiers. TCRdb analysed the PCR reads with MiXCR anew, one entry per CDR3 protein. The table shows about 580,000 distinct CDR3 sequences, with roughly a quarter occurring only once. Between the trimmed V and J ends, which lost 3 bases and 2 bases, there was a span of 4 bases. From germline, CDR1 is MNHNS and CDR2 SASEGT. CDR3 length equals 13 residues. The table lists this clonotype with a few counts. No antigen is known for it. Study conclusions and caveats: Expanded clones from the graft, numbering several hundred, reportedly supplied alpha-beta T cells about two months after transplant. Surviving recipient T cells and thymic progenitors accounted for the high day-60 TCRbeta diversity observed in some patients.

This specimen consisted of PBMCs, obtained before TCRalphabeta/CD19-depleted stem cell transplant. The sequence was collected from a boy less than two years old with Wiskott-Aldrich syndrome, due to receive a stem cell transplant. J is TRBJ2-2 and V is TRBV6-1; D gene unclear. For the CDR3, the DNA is TGTGCCAGCAGTGACTTTAACACCGGGGAGCTGTTTTTT. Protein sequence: CASSDFNTGELFF.